Listed below are T cell receptor beta chains from one sample, sequenced in a study of CD8 T cells in ankylosing spondylitis. MiXCR, run by TCRdb on the 5' RACE reads, gives a single entry per CDR3 protein. The table shows some 350,000 distinct CDR3 sequences, with roughly 14% occurring only once. Input material: blood, either unsorted or a sorted T cell fraction (not recorded which). The receptors derive from a male donor with ankylosing spondylitis or in good health (not recorded which). The CDR3 runs from the conserved cysteine through the conserved F or W. The D gene is left open where the match is weak.

j_call: TRBJ2-3; d_call: -; v_call: TRBV7-2; cdr3_aa: CASSLQGLSTDTQYF
j_call: TRBJ2-3; d_call: TRBD2; v_call: TRBV20-1; cdr3_aa: CSGRTSDTDTQYF
j_call: TRBJ1-2; d_call: -; v_call: TRBV7-8; cdr3_aa: CASSPGVIYGYTF
j_call: TRBJ2-1; d_call: -; v_call: TRBV6-6; cdr3_aa: CASRRANNEQFF
j_call: TRBJ2-1; d_call: TRBD1; v_call: TRBV12-3/TRBV12-4; cdr3_aa: CASRPRQGWTYNEQFF
j_call: TRBJ2-7; d_call: TRBD2; v_call: TRBV6-1; cdr3_aa: CASSQGLAGNSYEQYF
j_call: TRBJ2-2; d_call: -; v_call: TRBV11-2; cdr3_aa: CASTTPRVQGWSGELFF
j_call: TRBJ1-1; d_call: TRBD1; v_call: TRBV19; cdr3_aa: CASRGETGIAEAFF
j_call: TRBJ2-7; d_call: -; v_call: TRBV29-1; cdr3_aa: CSGSIGQGGEQYF
j_call: TRBJ2-7; d_call: TRBD2; v_call: TRBV5-1; cdr3_aa: CASSLTSEAYEQYF
j_call: TRBJ2-5; d_call: TRBD2; v_call: TRBV12-3/TRBV12-4; cdr3_aa: CASSPRLAGEETQYF
j_call: TRBJ2-1; d_call: -; v_call: TRBV30; cdr3_aa: CAWTAGASYNEQFF
j_call: TRBJ2-1; d_call: -; v_call: TRBV7-2; cdr3_aa: CASSSGTPWENEQFF
j_call: TRBJ2-1; d_call: TRBD2; v_call: TRBV5-1; cdr3_aa: CASSSLAGGYNEQFF
j_call: TRBJ2-5; d_call: TRBD2; v_call: TRBV6-5; cdr3_aa: CASSSLTGTGGETQYF
j_call: TRBJ2-7; d_call: TRBD1; v_call: TRBV5-1; cdr3_aa: CASSRTGGGYEQYF
j_call: TRBJ1-2; d_call: -; v_call: TRBV5-1; cdr3_aa: CASSLSRSRGGYTF
j_call: TRBJ1-1; d_call: -; v_call: TRBV12-3/TRBV12-4; cdr3_aa: CASSQHEGGTEAFF
j_call: TRBJ1-4; d_call: -; v_call: TRBV5-1; cdr3_aa: CASSQDTLGEKLFF
j_call: TRBJ1-2; d_call: -; v_call: TRBV12-3/TRBV12-4; cdr3_aa: CASSFDRQGGYTF
j_call: TRBJ2-3; d_call: -; v_call: TRBV19; cdr3_aa: CASSIVGTTDTQYF
j_call: TRBJ1-5; d_call: -; v_call: TRBV7-9; cdr3_aa: CASRQFNQPQHF
j_call: TRBJ1-1; d_call: -; v_call: TRBV30; cdr3_aa: CAWTAGTNTEAFF
j_call: TRBJ2-5; d_call: TRBD1; v_call: TRBV5-1; cdr3_aa: CASSSPKGAIETQYF
j_call: TRBJ2-3; d_call: TRBD2; v_call: TRBV12-3/TRBV12-4; cdr3_aa: CASSQTAGTSGPLATDTQYF
j_call: TRBJ1-6; d_call: -; v_call: TRBV25-1; cdr3_aa: CASSAGSGSPLHF
j_call: TRBJ2-6; d_call: -; v_call: TRBV20-1; cdr3_aa: CSARALGSGANVLTF
j_call: TRBJ1-1; d_call: -; v_call: TRBV5-1; cdr3_aa: CASSSLGGQKTEAFF
j_call: TRBJ2-2; d_call: -; v_call: TRBV5-6; cdr3_aa: CASGTGTISWELFF
j_call: TRBJ1-2; d_call: -; v_call: TRBV29-1; cdr3_aa: CSVETGLYYGYTF
j_call: TRBJ1-1; d_call: -; v_call: TRBV3-1; cdr3_aa: CASSQDLLEAFF
j_call: TRBJ1-2; d_call: -; v_call: TRBV2; cdr3_aa: CASSESQIYGYTF
j_call: TRBJ2-7; d_call: -; v_call: TRBV5-1; cdr3_aa: CASSLEGGSVRVHEQYF
j_call: TRBJ2-2; d_call: -; v_call: TRBV12-3/TRBV12-4; cdr3_aa: CASSHSVSNTGELFF
j_call: TRBJ1-5; d_call: -; v_call: TRBV12-3/TRBV12-4; cdr3_aa: CASSSGSVNQPQHF
j_call: TRBJ2-5; d_call: -; v_call: TRBV6-5; cdr3_aa: CASSYSKPLGTQYF